Shown below are 28 T cell receptor beta chains from a single sample sequenced in a study of blood T cell repertoires in COVID-19. Measured with immunoSEQ multiplex PCR; TCRdb has only the in-frame clones, and not every one. The sample has about 140,000 clones; 80% are singletons. Sequences were obtained from peripheral blood. Receptors were obtained from a man between 65 and 85 years old who had recovered from COVID-19.

The chain's CDR3 is CASSSLKGQGSSYEQYF. The CDR3 DNA is TGTGCCAGCAGCAGCCTGAAGGGGCAGGGCTCATCGTACGAGCAGTACTTC. The chain recombines TRBV21-1 with TRBJ2-7; the D call TRBD1 from the table was never checked on the DNA. TRBV21-1 is labeled a pseudogene. CDR3 length: 17 amino acids.

This CDR3 reads CSVIRDSSYEQYF. In DNA form, the CDR3 reads TGCAGCGTGATCCGGGACAGTTCCTACGAGCAGTACTTC. The chain uses TRBV29-1 and TRBJ2-7, with 7 bases lining up with TRBD1. J was trimmed by 1 base and V by 6 bases; bases with no gene match: 6. This CDR3 is 13 amino acids long. Germline CDR1 is SQVTM and CDR2 is ANQGSEA.

This sequence joins TRBV29-1 and TRBJ1-2; maybe TRBD1 (6 bases). The CDR3 extends over 14 amino acids. Germline CDR1 SQVTM, CDR2 ANQGSEA. The germline V and J ends were trimmed by 4 bases and 3 bases, with 15 bases remaining between them. CDR3 amino acids: CSVVEVGQHYGYTF. The CDR3 DNA sequence: TGCAGCGTTGTGGAGGTGGGACAACACTATGGCTACACCTTC.

This sequence joins TRBV27 and TRBJ1-3; 9 nucleotides line up with TRBD1. Germline values: CDR1 MNHEY, CDR2 SMNVEV (reference sequence). V was clipped by 5 bases and J by 5 bases; unmatched bases: 4. This CDR3 has 14 residues. Written as DNA, the CDR3 is TGTGCCAGCAGTCCCGGGACAGGGAGAAACACCATATATTTT. Translating it yields CASSPGTGRNTIYF.

The rearrangement joins TRBV10-2 to TRBJ2-1; 7 bases line up with TRBD2. This CDR3 spans 15 amino acids. The V gene's germline CDR1 is WSHSY and CDR2 SAAADI. With 7 bases clipped from V and 4 bases from J, the junction kept 10 bases outside the gene matches. DNA of the CDR3: TGCGCCAGCACCAATCGGGCTAGCGGATACAATGAGCAGTTCTTC. Its protein product is CASTNRASGYNEQFF.

The V gene is TRBV21-1, the J gene TRBJ2-7; whether TRBD1, the table's D call, matches the DNA was not checked. TRBV21-1 corresponds to a pseudogene. The CDR3 length is 15 residues. CDR3 sequence reads: CASSKTGGISYEQYF. The CDR3 bases are TGTGCCAGCAGCAAAACAGGGGGCATCTCCTACGAGCAGTACTTC.

The CDR3 DNA follows: TGTGCTAGTGGTTTGGTAGGGTGGGGGACAGGGTACGTTGGGAGTCAGCCCCAGCATTTT. This gives the protein CASGLVGWGTGYVGSQPQHF. The V call is TRBV12-5, the J call TRBJ1-5, with TRBD1 matching over 9 bases. CDR3 size: 20 residues. Germline values: CDR1 LGHNT, CDR2 FRNRAP. The V gene end was trimmed by 0 bases and the J gene end by 6 bases; junction bases not matched to a gene: 18.

V is TRBV5-6 and J is TRBJ2-5; 9 nucleotides match TRBD2. Looked up from germline, CDR1 is SGHDT and CDR2 is YYEEEE. This CDR3 is built from 15 residues. Trimming removed 4 bases from V and 6 bases from J; junction bases left unmatched: 10. Written as DNA, the CDR3 is TGTGCCAGCAGCATGCCCGGGACTAGCACACAGACCCAGTACTTC. Protein sequence: CASSMPGTSTQTQYF.

The chain links TRBV12-3 or TRBV12-4 to TRBJ1-2; D gene unclear. The ends were cut back, 5 bases at V and 6 bases at J, with 10 bases in the middle. The CDR3 runs 12 residues. The CDR3 bases are TGTGCCAGCAGTCCCCGTCCTGATGGCTACACCTTC. Translated: CASSPRPDGYTF.

The chain couples TRBV29-1 to TRBJ2-3, with 12 bases identical to TRBD2. Germline V gene lookup returns CDR1 SQVTM and CDR2 ANQGSEA. Trimming took 3 bases from V and 8 from J; bases not matched to a gene: 3. The CDR3 extends over 13 amino acids. For the CDR3, the DNA is TGCAGCGTTGACCAACTAGCGGGAGGTACGCAGTATTTT. Translated: CSVDQLAGGTQYF.

The chain has TRBV6-5 and TRBJ1-5, with D uncertain. V dropped 5 bases and J dropped 2 bases, with 10 bases sitting between them. Germline V gene lookup returns CDR1 MNHEY and CDR2 SVGAGI. The CDR3 has 14 residues. CDR3 nucleotide sequence: TGTGCCAGCAGTCCCGGCGGGGGCAATCAGCCCCAGCATTTT. Encoded protein: CASSPGGGNQPQHF.

The rearrangement uses TRBV29-1 and TRBJ1-2; 9 nucleotides line up with TRBD1. The junction had 6 bases not matched to a gene; V was cut back by 6 bases and J by 4 bases. CDR3 size: 13 residues. CDR1 is SQVTM, CDR2 ANQGSEA, per germline. Here the CDR3 DNA reads TGCAGCGTCGACCCGGACAGGGGCTATGGCTACACCTTC. It yields the protein CSVDPDRGYGYTF.

The chain is built from TRBV5-1 and TRBJ2-1; 9 nucleotides match TRBD2. The ends lost 4 bases at V and 4 bases at J; junction bases unmatched: 6. CDR1 is SGHRS and CDR2 is YFSETQ in the germline V gene. The CDR3 loop spans 15 amino acids. Written as DNA, the CDR3 is TGCGCCAGCAGCGAGAATAGCGGGAGTTACAATGAGCAGTTCTTC. Translating it yields CASSENSGSYNEQFF.

This clone has ten or more counts. The chain uses TRBV4-1 and TRBJ1-1; D not resolved. Trimming took 1 base from V and 3 from J, leaving 15 bases between them. The germline gives CDR1 MGHRA, CDR2 YSYEKL. The CDR3 consists of 16 residues. CDR3 residues: CASSQVALTRDTEAFF. The CDR3 bases are TGCGCCAGCAGCCAAGTGGCCCTCACCCGGGACACTGAAGCTTTCTTT.

V usage is TRBV4-3 and J usage is TRBJ2-5; TRBD1 might be the D (6 bases). CDR1 LGHNA and CDR2 YSLEER come from the germline V gene. The V and J ends lost 1 base and 5 bases respectively, with 17 bases between them. The CDR3 totals 16 residues. The DNA of the CDR3 is TGCGCCAGCAGCCAAGTCGAGGGACACCAGGGGGAGACCCAGTACTTC. This sequence encodes CASSQVEGHQGETQYF.

The V gene is TRBV30, the J gene TRBJ2-3; 13 nucleotides agree with TRBD2. Trimming cost V 4 bases and J 3 bases; bases outside gene matches: 1. This CDR3 contains 14 residues. Germline V gives CDR1 GTSNPN, CDR2 SVGIG (reference sequence). The DNA for the CDR3 is TGTGCCTGGAAACTAGCGGGAGGGACAGATACGCAGTATTTT. It specifies CAWKLAGGTDTQYF.

The V and J genes are TRBV18 and TRBJ1-4, with 7 bases matching TRBD1. With V trimmed by 4 bases and J by 4 bases, 3 bases remained unmatched. The CDR3 runs to 14 residues. CDR1 KGHSH and CDR2 LQKENI come from the germline V gene. The CDR3 DNA is TGTGCCAGCTCACAACCAGGGGGTAATGAAAAACTGTTTTTT. Amino acid sequence: CASSQPGGNEKLFF.

This clone has just a few counts. V gene TRBV2 combines with J gene TRBJ1-5; TRBD1 matches 9 bases. Germline trimming cut 4 bases from V and 5 bases from J; bases unmatched to any gene: 9. The CDR3 runs 16 residues. CDR1 is SNHLY, CDR2 FYNNEI, per germline. CDR3 sequence: CASSGTRDRVDQPQHF. The CDR3 DNA follows: TGTGCCAGCAGTGGGACCCGGGACAGGGTAGATCAGCCCCAGCATTTT.

Only one count was recorded for this clone. The chain is built from TRBV6-5 and TRBJ1-5, with D perhaps matching TRBD1 (5 bases). This CDR3 spans 15 amino acids. Germline V gene lookup returns CDR1 MNHEY and CDR2 SVGAGI. The germline V and J ends were trimmed by 7 bases and 2 bases, with 15 bases remaining between them. The chain's CDR3 is CASIPGGAGNQPQHF. The CDR3 bases are TGTGCCAGCATCCCGGGAGGGGCCGGCAATCAGCCCCAGCATTTT.

The chain combines TRBV7-9 with TRBJ1-4; 7 bases are a match to TRBD1. V lost 11 bases to trimming and J lost 8 bases; unmatched junction nucleotides: 26. The CDR3 runs to 18 residues. Germline CDR1 is SEHNR and CDR2 is FQNEAQ (reference sequence). This CDR3 is CAGSGGTVLRSQGEKLFF. The CDR3 nucleotides read TGTGCCGGTTCAGGAGGGACAGTCCTTCGATCCCAGGGGGAAAAACTGTTTTTT.

This clone was detected ten times or more. V and J are TRBV29-1 and TRBJ1-1, with no clear D. Trimming shortened V by 4 bases and J by 10 bases, and 16 bases separated the two germline ends. Germline loops: CDR1 SQVTM, CDR2 ANQGSEA. This CDR3 comprises 12 residues. The DNA for the CDR3 is TGCAGCGTTGCACGAGGGAATTCTGGAGCTTTCTTT. This gives the protein CSVARGNSGAFF.

The gene calls are TRBV19 and TRBJ2-3, with TRBD2 identical over 10 bases. This CDR3 spans 15 amino acids. After removal of 5 bases from V and 3 bases from J, the junction contained 5 bases not matched to a gene. Germline V gives CDR1 LNHDA, CDR2 SQIVND (reference sequence). This chain's CDR3 is CASSRAGGPTDTQYF. CDR3 DNA sequence: TGTGCCAGTAGTCGAGCGGGAGGGCCGACAGATACGCAGTATTTT.

The chain carries TRBV2 and TRBJ1-1, with TRBD1 matching 10 bases. Germline CDR1 and CDR2: SNHLY and FYNNEI. The J segment lost 1 base and the V segment lost 9 bases, leaving 8 bases of the junction unmatched. CDR3 length equals 15 residues. The CDR3 DNA reads TGTGCCAGTCCCCCGGACAGGGGGGCGAACACTGAAGCTTTCTTT. This sequence encodes CASPPDRGANTEAFF.

This chain connects TRBV5-4 to TRBJ2-5; 15 bases align to TRBD2. J was trimmed by 5 bases and V by 5 bases; bases with no gene match: 7. The germline gives CDR1 SGHNT, CDR2 YYREEE (reference sequence). The CDR3 spans 16 residues. In DNA form, the CDR3 reads TGTGCCAGCAGTCCATCCGGGACTAGCGGGAGGGAGACCCAGTACTTC. Translating gives CASSPSGTSGRETQYF.

The chain carries TRBV7-2 and TRBJ1-4; no reliable D call. Trimming cost V 5 bases and J 8 bases, with 15 bases left between them. Germline CDR1 SGHTA, CDR2 FQGNSA. CDR3 length: 14 amino acids. The CDR3 loop reads CASSVDRSNEKLFF. The DNA of the CDR3 is TGTGCCAGCAGCGTAGACCGGTCCAACGAAAAACTGTTTTTT.

The V and J genes are TRBV2 and TRBJ2-7; 8 bases agree with TRBD1. Trimming took 7 bases from V and 4 from J; bases not matched to a gene: 6. This CDR3 has 13 amino acids. Germline loops: CDR1 SNHLY, CDR2 FYNNEI. The CDR3 protein is CASIPDREYEQYF. Here the CDR3 DNA reads TGTGCCAGCATCCCGGACAGGGAGTACGAGCAGTACTTC.

The chain joins TRBV2 to TRBJ1-4, with 7 bases that match TRBD1. CDR1 and CDR2 from the germline V gene are SNHLY and FYNNEI. The CDR3 runs to 14 residues. V trimming: 1 base; J trimming: 8 bases; junction bases outside the gene matches: 4. Here the CDR3 reads CASSEGTGVEKLFF. As DNA, the CDR3 is TGTGCCAGCAGTGAAGGTACAGGGGTCGAAAAACTGTTTTTT.

The gene calls are TRBV29-1 and TRBJ1-3; D is ambiguous. CDR3 size: 11 residues. V was clipped by 6 bases and J by 8 bases, with 11 bases between them. Germline CDR1 reads SQVTM; CDR2 reads ANQGSEA. The CDR3 loop reads CSVKSRDTIYF. The CDR3 DNA follows: TGCAGCGTGAAGTCCCGGGACACCATATATTTT.